This T cell receptor beta chain came from a study of blood T cells in healthy people across ages. V trimming: 7 bases; J trimming: 8 bases; junction bases outside the gene matches: 6. This CDR3 has 14 amino acids. The V gene's germline CDR1 is SEHNR and CDR2 FQNEAQ (reference sequence). Turning to this clonotype: Its antigen is as yet unknown.

Findings and caveats of the study: The percentage of naive T cells correlated strongly with TCR beta diversity. Without sorted subsets, naive and antigen-experienced compartments could not be conclusively compared.

The use of a sample-barcoded 5' primer and a J-beta primer mix characterized a second PCR of about 7 to 12 cycles. No fewer than 2.5 million CDR3-containing paired-end reads came from each sample. Each CDR3 protein gets one entry after TCRdb re-called the 5' RACE reads with MiXCR. The table lists approximately 1.5 million distinct CDR3 sequences, approximately 32% of them singletons. This TCR was recovered from a woman aged 25 to 45 in good health. Sample: blood. This chain connects TRBV7-9 to TRBJ1-4; 11 bases line up with TRBD1. The CDR3: CASTSGQGEEKLFF. The CDR3 region has the DNA TGTGCCAGCACCTCGGGACAGGGGGAGGAAAAACTGTTTTTT. The variable domain in full, with the rest retrieved from reference TRBV7-9 and TRBJ1-4, is DTGVSQNPRHKITKRGQNVTFRCDPISEHNRLYWYRQTLGQGPEFLTYFQNEAQLEKSRLLSDRFSAERPKGSFSTLEIQRTEQGDSAMYLCASTSGQGEEKLFFGSGTQLSVL.